Shown below are 24 T cell receptor beta chains from a single sample sequenced in a study of CD8+ T cells in alopecia areata. RNA, once extracted, was reverse transcribed into cDNA for use as the sequencing template. TCRdb's copy holds only in-frame clones and misses some; the assay was immunoSEQ multiplex PCR. This sample yields about 98,000 clones, of which 35% to 50% are seen a single time; 0.79% belongs to the top ten. Input material: CD4+ T cells sorted from blood. These receptors were collected from a human donor with alopecia areata.

This chain joins TRBV29-1 and TRBJ2-3; unclear D gene. CDR1 SQVTM and CDR2 ANQGSEA come from the germline V gene. This CDR3 has 14 amino acids. The germline V and J ends were trimmed by 3 bases and 6 bases, with 16 bases remaining between them. The CDR3 region has the DNA TGCAGCGTTGAGAGAGAGACCTTCGAGGATACGCAGTATTTT. Its translation is CSVERETFEDTQYF.

The rearrangement links TRBV14 to TRBJ2-1; TRBD2 matches at 12 bases. From germline, CDR1 is SGHDN and CDR2 FVKESK. V shed 4 bases and J 7 bases; nucleotides not matched to a gene: 5. The CDR3 runs to 15 residues. Here the CDR3 reads CASSRLAGVGNEQFF. In DNA form, the CDR3 reads TGTGCCAGCAGCCGACTAGCGGGAGTGGGGAATGAGCAGTTCTTC. Supplemented by reference TRBV14 and TRBJ2-1, the full variable domain reads EAGVTQFPSHSVIEKGQTVTLRCDPISGHDNLYWYRRVMGKEIKFLLHFVKESKQDESGMPNNRFLAERTGGTYSTLKVQPAELEDSGVYFCASSRLAGVGNEQFFGPGTRLTVL.

Comment on this clone: Other DNA sequences of this sample code for an identical CDR3. This chain uses TRBV29-1 with TRBJ1-1; D is perhaps TRBD1 (5 bases). The length of the CDR3 is 13 residues. V lost 4 bases to trimming and J lost 2 bases, with 11 bases between them. CDR1 is SQVTM and CDR2 is ANQGSEA in the germline V gene. In nucleotides, the CDR3 is TGCAGCGTTGCTCCTCAGGGAAACACTGAAGCTTTCTTT. This gives the protein CSVAPQGNTEAFF.

In this sample, this clone turned up a few times. The rearrangement joins TRBV7-3 to TRBJ1-1, with TRBD1 as a possible D gene (6 bases). The V end was cut by 5 bases, the J end by 6 bases, with 13 bases between. The CDR3 length is 13 residues. Germline V gene sequence: CDR1 SGHTA, CDR2 FQGTGA. CDR3: CASSPSNRAEAFF. The DNA of the CDR3 is TGTGCCAGCAGCCCGTCGAACAGGGCTGAAGCTTTCTTT. The complete variable domain, with remaining parts taken from reference TRBV7-3 and TRBJ1-1, reads GAGVSQTPSNKVTEKGKYVELRCDPISGHTALYWYRQSLGQGPEFLIYFQGTGAADDSGLPNDRFFAVRPEGSVSTLKIQRTERGDSAVYLCASSPSNRAEAFFGQGTRLTVV.

There are a few counts of this clone. This sequence joins TRBV29-1 and TRBJ2-1; D gene ambiguous. V was trimmed by 8 bases and J by 8 bases, leaving 13 bases between them. The CDR3 spans 11 residues. Germline V gene sequence: CDR1 SQVTM, CDR2 ANQGSEA. In nucleotides, the CDR3 is TGCAGCTTGGAAGTAGCTTATGAGCAGTTCTTC. This sequence encodes CSLEVAYEQFF.

This clone occurred once. The gene calls are TRBV30 and TRBJ1-2; 9 bases agree with TRBD1. This CDR3 has 15 amino acids. Germline V gene data show CDR1 as GTSNPN and CDR2 as SVGIG (reference sequence). Trimming cost V 1 base and J 3 bases; bases outside gene matches: 6. The CDR3 sequence is CAWSGTGGGYYGYTF. The CDR3 nucleotides read TGTGCCTGGAGTGGAACAGGGGGCGGGTACTATGGCTACACCTTC.

The chain employs TRBV25-1 and TRBJ1-5, with 8 nucleotides matching TRBD1. Losses at the gene ends were 3 bases for V and 6 bases for J; bases not matched to a gene: 10. The germline V gene has CDR1 MGHDK and CDR2 SYGVNS. This CDR3 region has 16 residues. The CDR3 sequence is CASSDGTTGDRQPQHF. The CDR3, as DNA: TGTGCCAGCAGTGATGGGACGACAGGGGATCGTCAGCCCCAGCATTTT.

The chain carries TRBV30 and TRBJ1-5; TRBD1 agrees at 8 bases. The CDR3 is made up of 17 amino acids. Germline CDR1 GTSNPN, CDR2 SVGIG (reference sequence). Trimming at V came to 1 base and at J to 4 bases, leaving 12 bases not matched to a gene. CDR3 residues: CAWSDPLRTGRNQPQHF. The CDR3 nucleotides read TGTGCCTGGAGTGACCCCCTCCGGACAGGGCGGAATCAGCCCCAGCATTTT.

This chain connects TRBV29-1 to TRBJ1-6, with D tentatively TRBD1 (5 bases). V lost 4 bases and J lost 7, with 11 bases in between. This CDR3 region has 13 residues. Germline V CDR1 and CDR2: SQVTM, ANQGSEA. DNA of the CDR3: TGCAGCGTTGGTGAGGGGAGGAATTCACCCCTCCACTTT. This translates into CSVGEGRNSPLHF.

This clone was counted many times. The chain is built from TRBV2 and TRBJ2-7, with 8 bases fitting TRBD1. The CDR3 runs to 14 residues. V was pared by 2 bases and J by 6 bases, with 6 bases of the junction left unmatched. From germline, CDR1 is SNHLY and CDR2 FYNNEI. The DNA for the CDR3 is TGTGCCAGCAGTGAACAGGGGGCTGTCGGCGAGCAGTACTTC. As protein: CASSEQGAVGEQYF.

The rearrangement links TRBV10-3 to TRBJ2-1; 7 bases match TRBD2. CDR1 is ENHRY and CDR2 is SYGVKD in the germline V gene. V was pared by 10 bases and J by 9 bases, with 6 bases of the junction left unmatched. CDR3 length equals 11 residues. CDR3 loop: CASGLDAEQFF. Here the CDR3 DNA reads TGTGCCAGCGGACTAGACGCTGAGCAGTTCTTC.

This clone has a handful of counts. V is TRBV29-1 and J is TRBJ2-3; D is unclear. CDR1 and CDR2 from the germline V gene are SQVTM and ANQGSEA. V was shortened by 3 bases and J by 4 bases, with 11 bases between the two germline ends. This CDR3 has 13 amino acids. The CDR3 DNA reads as TGCAGCGTTGACGGAGTGGGGTCAGATACGCAGTATTTT. Its translation is CSVDGVGSDTQYF.

This clone was observed a single time. This chain connects TRBV7-9 to TRBJ1-2; D not resolved. Germline-derived CDR1 and CDR2 are SEHNR and FQNEAQ (reference sequence). V dropped 1 base and J dropped 8 bases, with 8 bases sitting between them. There are 12 residues in the CDR3. CDR3 coding DNA: TGTGCCAGCAGCTTAGAACAAGAGGGCTACACCTTC. Translating gives CASSLEQEGYTF.

As concerns this clone: Other nucleotide sequences in the sample specify the same CDR3. The gene calls are TRBV29-1 and TRBJ2-1, with D perhaps being TRBD1 or TRBD2 (5 bases each). Germline V gene lookup returns CDR1 SQVTM and CDR2 ANQGSEA. The CDR3 is 13 residues long. Trimming took 0 bases from V and 8 from J, leaving 11 bases between them. The CDR3 bases are TGCAGCGTTGAAGATTCCGGGGCGGATGAGCAGTTCTTC. This sequence encodes CSVEDSGADEQFF.

The J gene is TRBJ2-1, the V gene TRBV30; 7 bases line up with TRBD2. CDR1 GTSNPN and CDR2 SVGIG come from the germline V gene (reference sequence). V shed 0 bases and J 10 bases; nucleotides not matched to a gene: 0. There are 11 residues in the CDR3. Written as DNA, the CDR3 is TGTGCCTGGAGTGTACTAGCGGAGCAGTTCTTC. Protein sequence: CAWSVLAEQFF.

The J gene is TRBJ2-1, the V gene TRBV6-6; D not certain. Germline-derived CDR1 and CDR2 are MNHNY and SVGAGI (reference sequence). The V end lost 6 bases, the J end lost 1 base, and 13 bases lay between the germline ends. The CDR3 spans 15 residues. The CDR3 loop is CASSSTGSSYNEQFF. Here the CDR3 DNA reads TGTGCCAGCAGCTCGACCGGGTCATCCTACAATGAGCAGTTCTTC.

The J gene is TRBJ2-3, the V gene TRBV29-1; D may match TRBD1 or TRBD2 (5 bases each). Trimming shortened V by 6 bases and J by 2 bases, and 15 bases separated the two germline ends. CDR1 and CDR2 from the germline V gene are SQVTM and ANQGSEA. This CDR3 region has 14 residues. The CDR3 DNA follows: TGCAGCGTGGGGACCGCTGCCCTCACAGATACGCAGTATTTT. This codes for CSVGTAALTDTQYF.

This sequence joins TRBV5-1 and TRBJ2-5; D uncertain. Per the germline V gene, CDR1 is SGHRS and CDR2 is YFSETQ. This CDR3 contains 15 residues. Trimming shortened V by 0 bases and J by 2 bases, and 11 bases separated the two germline ends. For the CDR3, the DNA is TGCGCCAGCAGCTTGGCCGGCCGTACACAAGAGACCCAGTACTTC. This translates into CASSLAGRTQETQYF.

The table lists this clone with a few counts. The gene calls are TRBV30 and TRBJ2-1; 7 positions agree with TRBD2. Germline CDR1 GTSNPN, CDR2 SVGIG (reference sequence). V trimming: 4 bases; J trimming: 6 bases; junction bases outside the gene matches: 9. CDR3 length: 14 amino acids. The CDR3 DNA sequence: TGTGCCTGGAACCTCGGACTAGAGGGCAATGAGCAGTTCTTC. It yields the protein CAWNLGLEGNEQFF. Looking up the rest from reference TRBV30 and TRBJ2-1 gives the full variable domain: SQTIHQWPATLVQPVGSPLSLECTVEGTSNPNLYWYRQAAGRGLQLLFYSVGIGQISSEVPQNLSASRPQDRQFILSSKKLLLSDSGFYLCAWNLGLEGNEQFFGPGTRLTVL.

This clone has a handful of counts. The chain employs TRBV29-1 and TRBJ2-1, with D possibly TRBD2 on 6 matching bases. Germline CDR1 is SQVTM and CDR2 is ANQGSEA. V was pared by 5 bases and J by 6 bases, with 11 bases between. The CDR3 extends over 12 amino acids. DNA of the CDR3: TGCAGCGTTATCCCCGGGGGCAATGAGCAGTTCTTC. Its protein is CSVIPGGNEQFF.

This clone was detected only a few times. V gene TRBV29-1 combines with J gene TRBJ2-3; D ambiguous. Germline assignment: CDR1 SQVTM and CDR2 ANQGSEA. The germline V and J ends were trimmed by 3 bases and 0 bases, with 7 bases remaining between them. This CDR3 spans 13 amino acids. Here the CDR3 DNA reads TGCAGCGTTGAGATATCTAGCACAGATACGCAGTATTTT. It is translated as CSVEISSTDTQYF.

This clone was counted a few times. This chain joins TRBV29-1 and TRBJ2-7, with unresolved D. CDR1 and CDR2 from the germline V gene are SQVTM and ANQGSEA. The CDR3 is made up of 13 amino acids. V was shortened by 5 bases and J by 1 base, with 12 bases between the two germline ends. Here the CDR3 DNA reads TGCAGCGTTCAATGGGTGTCTTCCTACGAGCAGTACTTC. Translation: CSVQWVSSYEQYF.

The chain employs TRBV29-1 and TRBJ2-7; D is perhaps TRBD2 (5 bases). CDR3 size: 11 residues. CDR1 is SQVTM, CDR2 ANQGSEA, per germline. V lost 7 bases and J 2 bases, leaving 9 bases between the germline ends. The CDR3 spells CSATGTYEQYF. CDR3 sequence (DNA): TGCAGCGCAACCGGGACCTACGAGCAGTACTTC.

This clone was counted between two and nine times. This chain uses TRBV29-1 with TRBJ2-1, with D possibly TRBD2 on 5 matching bases. Trimming stripped 4 bases from V and 9 bases from J, with 16 bases between. CDR3 length equals 13 residues. Germline-derived CDR1 and CDR2 are SQVTM and ANQGSEA. CDR3 protein: CSVVNSVVGEQFF. The CDR3 DNA follows: TGCAGCGTTGTTAATAGCGTAGTGGGTGAGCAGTTCTTC.